A selection of T cell receptor beta chains follows, all from one sample in a study of sequential checkpoint blockade in melanoma. Clones were sequenced by immunoSEQ multiplex PCR, and TCRdb holds only the in-frame ones, with some missing. Of about 2,700 clones listed, under 20% are singletons. Sequencing was performed on tumor tissue (inferred from file names), taken from a patient given nivolumab and ipilimumab in sequence. The receptors come from a human donor with melanoma. CDR3s include the opening cysteine and the closing phenylalanine or tryptophan. D genes are given only for firm matches. Not all rows give a size; the values are once, few, many and, for expanded clones, a class.

clone_size: few
d_call: TRBD2
v_call: TRBV11-3
j_call: TRBJ2-7
cdr3_nt: TGTGCCAGCAGCACCCGGACTAGCGGGACTTACGAGCAGTACTTC
cdr3_aa: CASSTRTSGTYEQYF

clone_size: medium-sized
d_call: .
v_call: TRBV6-8
j_call: TRBJ2-2
cdr3_nt: TGTGCCAGCAGTCCTGAAGCGGCCACCTACACCGGGGAGCTGTTTTTT
cdr3_aa: CASSPEAATYTGELFF

clone_size: .
d_call: .
v_call: TRBV5-1
j_call: TRBJ1-1
cdr3_nt: TGCGCCAGCAGCTTGGCCCCGGGGGCGCAGAGGGATGAAGCTTTCTTT
cdr3_aa: CASSLAPGAQRDEAFF

clone_size: .
d_call: .
v_call: TRBV6-8
j_call: TRBJ1-1
cdr3_nt: TGTGCCATCAGAGGGGAGGGACGCGAAGCTTTCTTT
cdr3_aa: CAIRGEGREAFF

clone_size: .
d_call: .
v_call: TRBV5-1
j_call: TRBJ2-1
cdr3_nt: TGCGCCAGCAGCTTGAAGCTGGGGGCGAATGAGCAGTTCTTC
cdr3_aa: CASSLKLGANEQFF

clone_size: .
d_call: TRBD1
v_call: TRBV18
j_call: TRBJ1-2
cdr3_nt: TGTGCCAGCTCACCCGGACAGGGGCGTTCCTATGGCTACACCTTC
cdr3_aa: CASSPGQGRSYGYTF

clone_size: few
d_call: .
v_call: TRBV12-2
j_call: TRBJ1-5
cdr3_nt: TGTGCCACCCCCCACCGACCGGGACAGGGGGCAGAACAGCCCCAGCATTTT
cdr3_aa: CATPHRPGQGAEQPQHF

clone_size: .
d_call: .
v_call: TRBV29-1
j_call: TRBJ2-5
cdr3_nt: TGCAGCGCGAGGGTCGTAAAAGAGACCCAGTACTTC
cdr3_aa: CSARVVKETQYF

clone_size: many
d_call: .
v_call: TRBV11-3
j_call: TRBJ1-2
cdr3_nt: TGTGCCAGCAGCTTAGTTGAAGCGGGGTATGGCTACACCTTC
cdr3_aa: CASSLVEAGYGYTF

clone_size: .
d_call: TRBD2
v_call: TRBV6-8
j_call: TRBJ2-7
cdr3_nt: TGTGCCAGCAGATCGACTAGCGGGGGCTCCTACGAGCAGTACTTC
cdr3_aa: CASRSTSGGSYEQYF

clone_size: medium-sized
d_call: .
v_call: TRBV11-3
j_call: TRBJ1-4
cdr3_nt: TGTGCCAGCAGCTTACCGGGGGTTAATGAAAAACTGTTTTTT
cdr3_aa: CASSLPGVNEKLFF

clone_size: large
d_call: TRBD1
v_call: TRBV11-3
j_call: TRBJ2-6
cdr3_nt: TGTGCCAGCAGCCCAAGGTATCAGGGGGCGCTTCTTGGGGCCAACGTCCTGACTTTC
cdr3_aa: CASSPRYQGALLGANVLTF

clone_size: few
d_call: .
v_call: TRBV2
j_call: TRBJ1-5
cdr3_nt: TGTGCCAGCACTTGGACCGGGCGCAATCAGCCCCAGCATTTT
cdr3_aa: CASTWTGRNQPQHF

clone_size: .
d_call: TRBD2
v_call: TRBV9
j_call: TRBJ2-1
cdr3_nt: TGTGCCAGCAGCCCTCGGGGCGGGGGGGCCTCAAAGTTCTTC
cdr3_aa: CASSPRGGGASKFF

clone_size: .
d_call: .
v_call: TRBV5-1
j_call: TRBJ2-7
cdr3_nt: TGCGCCAGCAGCAGTTCGCAACCCCTGCCCGAGCAGTACTTC
cdr3_aa: CASSSSQPLPEQYF

clone_size: .
d_call: .
v_call: TRBV19
j_call: TRBJ1-3
cdr3_nt: TGTGCCAGTAGGACGAGACGATGGGAGAGCTCTGGAAACACCATATATTTT
cdr3_aa: CASRTRRWESSGNTIYF

clone_size: .
d_call: .
v_call: TRBV18
j_call: TRBJ2-5
cdr3_nt: TGTGCCAGCTCACCACCGTTCCAAGAGACCCAGTACTTC
cdr3_aa: CASSPPFQETQYF

clone_size: .
d_call: .
v_call: TRBV7-4
j_call: TRBJ1-2
cdr3_nt: TGTGCCAGCAGCTTAGTGCAGGGTAGCGGCTACACCTTC
cdr3_aa: CASSLVQGSGYTF

clone_size: .
d_call: .
v_call: TRBV6-1
j_call: TRBJ1-3
cdr3_nt: TGTGCCAGCAGTGAAGTGGGATGGGGTCCCTCTGGAAACACCATATATTTT
cdr3_aa: CASSEVGWGPSGNTIYF

clone_size: .
d_call: .
v_call: TRBV5-1
j_call: TRBJ2-5
cdr3_nt: TGCGCCAGCAGCTTGGGTGGGCCCCAAGAGACCCAGTACTTC
cdr3_aa: CASSLGGPQETQYF

clone_size: few
d_call: .
v_call: TRBV6-8
j_call: TRBJ2-2
cdr3_nt: TGTGCCAGCAGTTTGGGGACACGGAACACCGGGGAGCTGTTTTTT
cdr3_aa: CASSLGTRNTGELFF

clone_size: medium-sized
d_call: .
v_call: TRBV9
j_call: TRBJ2-1
cdr3_nt: TGTGCCAGCAGCGCCGGGACCAGGTACAATGAGCAGTTCTTC
cdr3_aa: CASSAGTRYNEQFF

clone_size: few
d_call: TRBD2
v_call: TRBV5-1
j_call: TRBJ2-1
cdr3_nt: TGCGCCAGCAGCTACAGGACTAGCGGGAGCAATGAGCAGTTCTTC
cdr3_aa: CASSYRTSGSNEQFF

clone_size: .
d_call: .
v_call: TRBV18
j_call: TRBJ2-4
cdr3_nt: TGTGCCAGCTCACCGGACCAACCCAAAAACATTCAGTACTTC
cdr3_aa: CASSPDQPKNIQYF

clone_size: .
d_call: TRBD1
v_call: TRBV5-1
j_call: TRBJ2-5
cdr3_nt: TGCGCCAGCAGCTGGGGCCGAGGGACAGTACAAGAGACCCAGTACTTC
cdr3_aa: CASSWGRGTVQETQYF

clone_size: many
d_call: .
v_call: TRBV11-3
j_call: TRBJ1-2
cdr3_nt: TGTGCCAGCAGCTTAACGGGGGGATCTTACGGCTACACCTTC
cdr3_aa: CASSLTGGSYGYTF

clone_size: .
d_call: .
v_call: TRBV19
j_call: TRBJ1-1
cdr3_nt: TGTGCCAGTAGTATGGCTAGCGGGGGCACTGAAGCTTTCTTT
cdr3_aa: CASSMASGGTEAFF

clone_size: many
d_call: .
v_call: TRBV7-2
j_call: TRBJ1-2
cdr3_nt: TGTGCCAGCAGCTTTACGGGGGACTATGGCTACACCTTC
cdr3_aa: CASSFTGDYGYTF

clone_size: medium-sized
d_call: .
v_call: TRBV6-8
j_call: TRBJ2-2
cdr3_nt: TGTGCCACTGGCCGGGGGAGGTCCACCGGGGAGCTGTTTTTT
cdr3_aa: CATGRGRSTGELFF

clone_size: many
d_call: .
v_call: TRBV11-3
j_call: TRBJ1-3
cdr3_nt: TGTGCCAGCAGCTTAGAGGGGCCCGGAAACACCATATATTTT
cdr3_aa: CASSLEGPGNTIYF

clone_size: few
d_call: .
v_call: TRBV19
j_call: TRBJ1-1
cdr3_nt: TGTGCCAGTAGTGGGGCGAACACTGAAGCTTTCTTT
cdr3_aa: CASSGANTEAFF

clone_size: few
d_call: .
v_call: TRBV19
j_call: TRBJ1-5
cdr3_nt: TGTGCCAGTATCAACTTACAGAGGGGCGAGAGCAATCAGCCCCAGCATTTT
cdr3_aa: CASINLQRGESNQPQHF

clone_size: medium-sized
d_call: TRBD1
v_call: TRBV11-3
j_call: TRBJ1-6
cdr3_nt: TGTGCCAGCAGCTCCGCCGGGACAGGGAATTCACCCCTCCACTTT
cdr3_aa: CASSSAGTGNSPLHF

clone_size: many
d_call: TRBD2
v_call: TRBV28
j_call: TRBJ2-5
cdr3_nt: TGTGCCAGCAGCCCTTCCCGGGGGGGGAGGGGGACCCAGTACTTC
cdr3_aa: CASSPSRGGRGTQYF

clone_size: .
d_call: .
v_call: TRBV18
j_call: TRBJ1-2
cdr3_nt: TGTGCCAGCTCACCCTCAGGGGACTATGGCTACACCTTC
cdr3_aa: CASSPSGDYGYTF

clone_size: medium-sized
d_call: TRBD2
v_call: TRBV11-3
j_call: TRBJ2-7
cdr3_nt: TGTGCCAGCAGCTTAGACGGACTAGCGGGAGGTATGGAGCAGTACTTC
cdr3_aa: CASSLDGLAGGMEQYF